Below are 6 T cell receptor beta chains sequenced from a single sample in a study of CD4+ T cells in melanoma. Assay used: immunoSEQ multiplex PCR; TCRdb lists only in-frame clones, some missing. Of 6,400 or so clones in the sample, approximately 70% were seen once. The sequencing input was cells from a culture (not recorded whether cultured in vitro). Every receptor here comes from a human donor with melanoma.

This clone was recorded only once. This chain links TRBV19 with TRBJ2-5; D gene ambiguous. Looked up from germline, CDR1 is LNHDA and CDR2 is SQIVND (reference sequence). CDR3 length: 14 amino acids. V lost 5 bases to trimming and J lost 5 bases, with 15 bases between them. The CDR3 protein is CASSPPEYPETQYF. Written as DNA, the CDR3 is TGTGCCAGTAGTCCCCCGGAGTACCCGGAGACCCAGTACTTC.

The rearrangement links TRBV18 to TRBJ2-2; TRBD1 aligns across 10 bases. V was clipped by 3 bases and J by 6 bases; unmatched bases: 19. The CDR3 is made up of 20 amino acids. Germline lookup yields CDR1 KGHSH and CDR2 LQKENI. CDR3 nucleotides: TGTGCCAGCTCACCTCGTACCCCGACACCCTGGGACAGGGGTTCCGGGGAGCTGTTTTTT. It specifies CASSPRTPTPWDRGSGELFF.

CDR3 sequence reads: CASTQGAAGELFF. In DNA, the CDR3 is TGTGCCAGCACACAGGGGGCCGCCGGGGAGCTGTTTTTT. This chain joins TRBV7-3 and TRBJ2-2; 9 nucleotides align to TRBD1. This CDR3 spans 13 amino acids. Germline V gene lookup returns CDR1 SGHTA and CDR2 FQGTGA. After removal of 7 bases from V and 6 bases from J, the junction contained 3 bases not matched to a gene.

This sequence joins TRBV7-6 and TRBJ2-5; either TRBD1 or TRBD2 may fit D (6 bases each). V was pared by 2 bases and J by 2 bases, with 18 bases between. CDR3 size: 17 residues. CDR1 is SGHVS, CDR2 FNYEAQ, per germline. Here the CDR3 DNA reads TGTGCCAGCAGCTTATCTCCGTCGGGGGCCGTACAAGAGACCCAGTACTTC. The encoded protein is CASSLSPSGAVQETQYF.

Only a few counts were recorded for this clone. The rearrangement joins TRBV27 to TRBJ2-7, with a tentative D call TRBD1 (6 bases). The V and J ends lost 9 bases and 7 bases respectively, with 13 bases between them. The V gene's germline CDR1 is MNHEY and CDR2 SMNVEV (reference sequence). The CDR3 has 11 residues. The CDR3 nucleotides read TGTGCCAGTAGAACAGGGTGGGAGCAGTACTTC. Translating it yields CASRTGWEQYF.

The chain joins TRBV11-1 to TRBJ2-1; D may be TRBD1 (5 bases). V lost 6 bases to trimming and J lost 0 bases, with 9 bases between them. CDR3 length equals 14 residues. Germline V gives CDR1 SGHAT, CDR2 FQDESV (reference sequence). CDR3 loop: CASSHRSSYNEQFF. The DNA for the CDR3 is TGTGCCAGCAGTCACAGGAGCTCCTACAATGAGCAGTTCTTC.